The 8 T cell receptor beta chains in this list originate from one sample, sequenced in a study of OX40 agonist ivuxolimab in advanced cancers. The repertoire was sequenced with immunoSEQ multiplex PCR; TCRdb's copy has only in-frame clones and lacks some. The sample includes tens of thousands of clones, around nine tenths of them seen just once. The sample here was CD4+ or CD8+ T cells sorted from blood, taken in a trial of the OX40 agonist ivuxolimab. These receptors were taken from an adult with an advanced solid tumor such as melanoma, head and neck, liver or kidney cancer.

This chain links TRBV2 with TRBJ2-5, with D possibly being TRBD1 or TRBD2 (5 bases each). The CDR3 spans 14 residues. Trimming removed 7 bases from V and 3 bases from J, with 15 bases in between. Germline V gene sequence: CDR1 SNHLY, CDR2 FYNNEI. CDR3 nucleotides: TGTGCCAGCAAACCCGGGGTGGGGGAAGAGACCCAGTACTTC. Translation: CASKPGVGEETQYF. Complete variable domain (other parts from reference TRBV2 and TRBJ2-5): EPEVTQTPSHQVTQMGQEVILRCVPISNHLYFYWYRQILGQKVEFLVSFYNNEISEKSEIFDDQFSVERPDGSNFTLKIRSTKLEDSAMYFCASKPGVGEETQYFGPGTRLLVL.

The chain combines TRBV19 with TRBJ2-2, with 8 positions matching TRBD2. Germline lookup yields CDR1 LNHDA and CDR2 SQIVND (reference sequence). Trimming cost V 5 bases and J 8 bases; bases outside gene matches: 10. The CDR3 is 15 residues long. The CDR3 DNA is TGTGCCAGTAGTGCCTCGGGACTAGGAAGGGGGGAGCTGTTTTTT. This translates into CASSASGLGRGELFF.

The gene calls are TRBV5-6 and TRBJ1-1; perhaps TRBD1 as D (6 bases). The CDR3 length is 13 residues. The V gene lost 0 bases and the J gene lost 11 bases, with 14 bases spanning the gap. The germline V gene has CDR1 SGHDT and CDR2 YYEEEE. DNA of the CDR3: TGTGCCAGCAGCTTGGGACAGGATCGTCGGGCTTTCTTT. It specifies CASSLGQDRRAFF.

The chain links TRBV19 to TRBJ2-7; 7 bases line up with TRBD1. In germline, CDR1 is LNHDA, CDR2 SQIVND (reference sequence). CDR3 length: 14 residues. V dropped 3 bases and J dropped 6; count of bases not matched to a gene: 8. This CDR3 reads CASSMARNRGEQYF. The CDR3 DNA sequence: TGTGCCAGTAGTATGGCCCGCAACAGGGGCGAGCAGTACTTC.

The rearrangement joins TRBV6-5 to TRBJ2-7; 10 nucleotides agree with TRBD2. Germline V gives CDR1 MNHEY, CDR2 SVGAGI. V trimming: 5 bases; J trimming: 3 bases; junction bases outside the gene matches: 4. This CDR3 contains 14 residues. The CDR3, as DNA: TGTGCCAGCAGTCAACGACTAGCGGGCTACGAGCAGTACTTC. Residues: CASSQRLAGYEQYF.

The J gene is TRBJ1-1, the V gene TRBV7-8; 9 bases are a match to TRBD1. The CDR3 covers 13 residues. V shed 5 bases and J 7 bases; nucleotides not matched to a gene: 5. From germline, CDR1 is SGHVS and CDR2 FQNEAQ. The CDR3 sequence is CASSRTGEGEAFF. Written as DNA, the CDR3 is TGTGCCAGCAGCCGGACAGGGGAGGGTGAAGCTTTCTTT.

This rearrangement joins TRBV7-3 to TRBJ2-3; D may be TRBD2 (6 bases). Deletions cut 5 bases from V and 5 bases from J, with 14 bases between. Germline values: CDR1 SGHTA, CDR2 FQGTGA. The CDR3 loop spans 14 amino acids. DNA for the CDR3: TGTGCCAGCAGCGCCGGGACTGCCGGAGATACGCAGTATTTT. Its translation is CASSAGTAGDTQYF.

J is TRBJ1-1 and V is TRBV7-2; D is perhaps TRBD1 (5 bases). CDR3 length: 15 residues. V dropped 3 bases and J dropped 4 bases, with 15 bases sitting between them. The V gene's germline CDR1 is SGHTA and CDR2 FQGNSA. For the CDR3, the DNA is TGTGCCAGCAGCTTCGACTGGGGGGTGGGCACTGAAGCTTTCTTT. The encoded protein is CASSFDWGVGTEAFF.